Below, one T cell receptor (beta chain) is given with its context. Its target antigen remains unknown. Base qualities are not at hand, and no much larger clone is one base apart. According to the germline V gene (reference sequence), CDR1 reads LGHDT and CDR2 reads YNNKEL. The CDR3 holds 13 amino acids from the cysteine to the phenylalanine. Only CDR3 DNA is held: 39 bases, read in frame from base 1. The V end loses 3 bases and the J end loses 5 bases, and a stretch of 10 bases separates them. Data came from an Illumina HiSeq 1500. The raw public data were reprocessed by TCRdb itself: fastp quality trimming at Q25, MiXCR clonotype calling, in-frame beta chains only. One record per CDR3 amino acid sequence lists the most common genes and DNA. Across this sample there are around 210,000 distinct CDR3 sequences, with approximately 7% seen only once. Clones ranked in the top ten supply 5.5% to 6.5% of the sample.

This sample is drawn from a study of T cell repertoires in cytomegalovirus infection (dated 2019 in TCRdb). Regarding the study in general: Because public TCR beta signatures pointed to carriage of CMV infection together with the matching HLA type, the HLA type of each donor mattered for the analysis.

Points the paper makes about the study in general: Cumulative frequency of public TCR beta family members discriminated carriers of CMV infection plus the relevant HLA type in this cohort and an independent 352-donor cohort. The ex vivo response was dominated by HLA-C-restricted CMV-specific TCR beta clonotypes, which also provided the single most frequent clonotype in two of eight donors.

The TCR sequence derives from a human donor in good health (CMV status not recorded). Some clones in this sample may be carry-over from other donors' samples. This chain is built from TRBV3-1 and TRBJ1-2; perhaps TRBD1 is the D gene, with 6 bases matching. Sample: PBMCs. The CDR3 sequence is CASSQWDTYGYTF. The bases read TGTGCCAGCAGCCAGTGGGACACTTATGGCTACACCTTC.